A selection of T cell receptor beta chains follows, all from one sample in a study of cytomegalovirus exposure and HLA in healthy donors. Generated by immunoSEQ multiplex PCR, the TCRdb table keeps only in-frame clones and is missing some. The sample shows 170,000 or so clones, 84% of them seen only once. Sequences were obtained from PBMCs. The receptors here all came from a woman aged 18-30 years in good health and CMV-seropositive. CDR3s include the opening cysteine and the closing phenylalanine or tryptophan. The D gene is left open where the match is weak. A row's size may be missing; if present it is once, few, many or a size class.

.	TRBV5-8	TRBJ2-2	TRBD1	CASSPPGTGYGELFF	TGTGCCAGCAGCCCTCCCGGGACAGGGTACGGGGAGCTGTTTTTT
.	TRBV6-5	TRBJ1-1	.	CASSLEFNTEAFF	TGTGCCAGCAGTCTAGAGTTTAACACTGAAGCTTTCTTT
.	TRBV9	TRBJ2-6	TRBD2	CASSAALVERGLHSGANVLTF	TGTGCCAGCAGCGCCGCCTTAGTAGAGCGGGGATTACACTCTGGGGCCAACGTCCTGACTTTC
.	TRBV25-1	TRBJ2-5	.	CASSGGGRRFGEETQYF	TGTGCCAGCAGTGGGGGGGGCCGTAGGTTCGGGGAAGAGACCCAGTACTTC
.	TRBV7-3	TRBJ2-3	.	CASSLSAGDTQYF	TGTGCCAGCAGCTTGTCGGCGGGGGATACGCAGTATTTT
.	TRBV5-1	TRBJ2-5	.	CASSLWTEETQYF	TGCGCCAGCAGCTTATGGACAGAAGAGACCCAGTACTTC
.	TRBV15	TRBJ2-7	TRBD2	CATSRDQAGGEQYF	TGTGCCACCAGCAGAGATCAGGCGGGGGGAGAGCAGTACTTC
.	TRBV5-6	TRBJ2-5	TRBD2	CASRSWGGGETQYF	TGTGCCAGCAGGTCCTGGGGGGGTGGAGAGACCCAGTACTTC
.	TRBV10-3	TRBJ1-2	.	CAISEGREVGTF	TGTGCCATCAGTGAGGGCAGGGAGGTTGGCACCTTC
once	TRBV5-6	TRBJ2-3	TRBD2	CASIRSGGFSDTQYF	TGTGCCAGCATAAGGAGCGGGGGGTTCTCAGATACGCAGTATTTT
.	TRBV9	TRBJ1-3	.	CASSSSVGASSGNTIYF	TGTGCCAGCAGTTCCAGCGTGGGGGCGTCCTCTGGAAACACCATATATTTT
.	TRBV7-6	TRBJ1-5	TRBD1	CASSIIWGQGEGQPQHF	TGTGCCAGCAGCATAATTTGGGGACAGGGGGAGGGTCAGCCCCAGCATTTT
.	TRBV6-1	TRBJ1-5	.	CASSEGEGQPQHF	TGTGCCAGCAGTGAAGGGGAGGGGCAGCCCCAGCATTTT
.	TRBV6-5	TRBJ2-5	.	CASTNQQGLETQYF	TGTGCCAGCACCAACCAACAGGGTTTGGAGACCCAGTACTTC
.	TRBV10-3	TRBJ2-2	.	CAISVISLGPNTGELFF	TGTGCCATCAGTGTGATCTCCCTAGGTCCGAACACCGGGGAGCTGTTTTTT
once	TRBV19	TRBJ1-2	TRBD1	CASSMEGADGYTF	TGTGCCAGTAGTATGGAGGGGGCGGATGGCTACACCTTC
.	TRBV27	TRBJ2-7	.	CASSLFGRDLYF	TGTGCCAGCAGTTTATTTGGCAGGGATCTGTACTTC
.	TRBV5-4	TRBJ1-1	TRBD1	CASSSERGRYTEAFF	TGTGCCAGCAGCTCTGAAAGGGGGCGGTATACTGAAGCTTTCTTT
.	TRBV6-5	TRBJ2-5	TRBD2	CATRGSGVWGKTQYF	TGTGCCACCCGGGGTAGCGGGGTTTGGGGGAAGACCCAGTACTTC
.	TRBV10-3	TRBJ2-5	.	CAISESQQETQYF	TGTGCCATCAGTGAAAGCCAACAGGAGACCCAGTACTTC
.	TRBV5-1	TRBJ1-5	.	CASSPQGSDNQPQHF	TGCGCCAGCAGCCCGCAGGGGTCTGACAATCAGCCCCAGCATTTT
.	TRBV4-2	TRBJ1-2	.	CASSPDRNYGYTF	TGTGCCAGCAGCCCGGACAGAAACTATGGCTACACCTTC
.	TRBV4-1	TRBJ2-2	.	CASSLGRANTGELFF	TGCGCCAGCAGCCTGGGCAGGGCGAACACCGGGGAGCTGTTTTTT
.	TRBV9	TRBJ1-1	TRBD1	CASSVERTGVGTEAFF	TGTGCCAGCAGCGTAGAGAGGACAGGGGTAGGTACTGAAGCTTTCTTT
.	TRBV5-4	TRBJ1-1	.	CASTFGGAGANTEAFF	TGTGCCAGCACCTTTGGCGGAGCAGGGGCGAACACTGAAGCTTTCTTT
once	TRBV5-8	TRBJ2-7	.	CASLGLNAYEQYF	TGTGCCAGCCTGGGACTTAATGCCTACGAGCAGTACTTC
.	TRBV9	TRBJ2-7	TRBD2	CASSVSSGGYEQYF	TGTGCCAGCAGCGTGAGTAGCGGGGGCTACGAGCAGTACTTC
.	TRBV5-1	TRBJ1-2	.	CASSVTGLNYGYTF	TGCGCCAGCAGCGTGACAGGCCTTAACTATGGCTACACCTTC
once	TRBV11-2	TRBJ1-2	.	CASSIGGVGYGYTF	TGTGCCAGCAGCATAGGGGGGGTCGGTTATGGCTACACCTTC
.	TRBV10-3	TRBJ2-2	TRBD2	CAISDSGTSRTGELFF	TGTGCCATCAGTGATTCCGGGACTAGTCGAACCGGGGAGCTGTTTTTT
.	TRBV19	TRBJ1-5	TRBD1	CASRTPGAGGPQHF	TGTGCCAGTAGAACTCCTGGGGCAGGGGGGCCCCAGCATTTT
.	TRBV7-8	TRBJ1-1	.	CASSLVVRGTEAFF	TGTGCCAGCAGCTTAGTTGTCAGGGGTACTGAAGCTTTCTTT
.	TRBV5-1	TRBJ2-5	TRBD1	CASSGGQARRETQYF	TGCGCCAGCAGCGGAGGACAGGCCAGACGAGAGACCCAGTACTTC
.	TRBV29-1	TRBJ2-7	.	CSVVESYEQYF	TGCAGCGTTGTGGAGTCCTACGAGCAGTACTTC
.	TRBV13	TRBJ2-3	TRBD2	CASSSFLAGSTDTQYF	TGTGCCAGCAGCTCATTTCTAGCGGGAAGCACAGATACGCAGTATTTT
.	TRBV9	TRBJ2-1	.	CASSVKGDNEQFF	TGTGCCAGCAGCGTTAAAGGGGACAATGAGCAGTTCTTC
.	TRBV5-4	TRBJ2-2	TRBD1	CASSVTGTGFTGELFF	TGTGCCAGCAGTGTCACCGGGACAGGGTTCACCGGGGAGCTGTTTTTT
.	TRBV5-6	TRBJ1-2	.	CASSAAGVYGYTF	TGTGCCAGCAGCGCTGCGGGGGTTTATGGCTACACCTTC
.	TRBV4-1	TRBJ2-1	.	CASSQEGNRRENEQFF	TGCGCCAGCAGCCAAGAAGGAAACAGGCGAGAAAATGAGCAGTTCTTC
.	TRBV11-2	TRBJ1-1	TRBD1	CASSGGQGISYTEAFF	TGTGCCAGCAGCGGAGGACAGGGAATATCCTACACTGAAGCTTTCTTT
.	TRBV4-3	TRBJ2-3	TRBD1	CASSQAGTGGFSTQYF	TGCGCCAGCAGCCAAGCCGGGACAGGGGGTTTCAGTACGCAGTATTTT
once	TRBV18	TRBJ2-6	TRBD2	CASSPYYLAAGANVLTF	TGTGCCAGCTCACCATATTACCTAGCGGCTGGGGCCAACGTCCTGACTTTC
.	TRBV4-2	TRBJ1-6	.	CASSQDSSYNSPLHF	TGTGCCAGCAGCCAAGACAGCTCCTATAATTCACCCCTCCACTTT
.	TRBV5-1	TRBJ2-3	.	CASSLDLAGADTQYF	TGCGCCAGCAGCTTGGATCTAGCCGGGGCAGATACGCAGTATTTT
.	TRBV2	TRBJ2-7	TRBD2	CATQWGSGGSYEQYF	TGTGCCACCCAATGGGGTAGCGGGGGTTCCTACGAGCAGTACTTC
.	TRBV7-6	TRBJ1-1	.	CASSFGGTTEAFF	TGTGCCAGCAGCTTTGGGGGGACGACTGAAGCTTTCTTT
once	TRBV2	TRBJ2-3	TRBD1	CASSRGTDTQYF	TGTGCCAGCAGCAGGGGGACAGATACGCAGTATTTT
.	TRBV13	TRBJ2-6	.	CASSLPGSGANVLTF	TGTGCCAGCAGCTTGCCAGGTTCTGGGGCCAACGTCCTGACTTTC
.	TRBV11-2	TRBJ2-2	.	CASHQVQGGTGELFF	TGTGCCAGCCACCAGGTCCAGGGTGGCACCGGGGAGCTGTTTTTT
.	TRBV5-1	TRBJ2-2	.	CASSASQNTGELFF	TGCGCCAGCAGCGCTAGCCAGAACACCGGGGAGCTGTTTTTT
.	TRBV19	TRBJ1-2	.	CASSIDVGQPTLRYGYTF	TGTGCCAGTAGTATAGATGTAGGACAGCCGACCCTTCGGTATGGCTACACCTTC
.	TRBV4-1	TRBJ2-1	TRBD2	CASSHSGGAYNEQFF	TGCGCCAGCAGTCATAGCGGGGGGGCGTATAATGAGCAGTTCTTC
.	TRBV12-5	TRBJ1-5	.	CASGLVRQARNQPQHF	TGTGCTAGTGGTTTGGTACGGCAGGCCCGCAATCAGCCCCAGCATTTT
.	TRBV2	TRBJ1-2	.	CASSESAGAVNYGYTF	TGTGCCAGCAGTGAATCGGCAGGGGCTGTAAACTATGGCTACACCTTC
once	TRBV4-1	TRBJ2-1	.	CASSPPRGNNEQFF	TGCGCCAGCAGCCCGCCGAGGGGGAACAATGAGCAGTTCTTC
.	TRBV7-9	TRBJ2-1	.	CASSRGQLNEQFF	TGTGCCAGCAGCCGCGGACAGTTGAATGAGCAGTTCTTC
.	TRBV18	TRBJ2-7	.	CASSPNEREQYF	TGTGCCAGCTCACCAAACGAGCGGGAGCAGTACTTC
.	TRBV4-2	TRBJ2-6	.	CASSQVGATGANVLTF	TGTGCCAGCAGCCAAGTTGGGGCGACTGGGGCCAACGTCCTGACTTTC
.	TRBV28	TRBJ1-1	.	CASSTGMNTEAFF	TGTGCCAGCAGTACAGGGATGAACACTGAAGCTTTCTTT